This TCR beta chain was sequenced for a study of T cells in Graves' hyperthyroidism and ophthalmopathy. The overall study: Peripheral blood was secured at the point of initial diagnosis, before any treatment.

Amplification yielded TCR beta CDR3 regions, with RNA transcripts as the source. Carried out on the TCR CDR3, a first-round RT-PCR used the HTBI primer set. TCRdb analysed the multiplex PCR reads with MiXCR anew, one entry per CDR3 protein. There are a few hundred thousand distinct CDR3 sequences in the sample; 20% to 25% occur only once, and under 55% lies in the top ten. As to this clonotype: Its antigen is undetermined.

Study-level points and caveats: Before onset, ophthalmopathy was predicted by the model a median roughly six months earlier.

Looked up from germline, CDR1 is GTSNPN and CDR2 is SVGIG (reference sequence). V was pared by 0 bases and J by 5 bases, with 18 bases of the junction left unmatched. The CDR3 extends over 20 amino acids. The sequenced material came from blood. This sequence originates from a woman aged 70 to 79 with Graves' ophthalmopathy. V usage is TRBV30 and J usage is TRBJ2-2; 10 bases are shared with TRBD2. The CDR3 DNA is TGTGCCTGGAGTGTATACTTCTTGGCTAGCGGGAGCAGTAAGACCGGGGAGCTGTTTTTT. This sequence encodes CAWSVYFLASGSSKTGELFF. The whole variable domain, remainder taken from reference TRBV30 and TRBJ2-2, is SQTIHQWPATLVQPVGSPLSLECTVEGTSNPNLYWYRQAAGRGLQLLFYSVGIGQISSEVPQNLSASRPQDRQFILSSKKLLLSDSGFYLCAWSVYFLASGSSKTGELFFGEGSRLTVL.